Included here is one TCR beta chain sequence, with context. Its antigen is not known. This record comes from a study of T cells in localized non-small cell lung cancer. The trim removed 0 bases at V and 1 base at J, leaving 11 bases unmatched. Germline lookup yields CDR1 SGHRS and CDR2 YFSETQ. There are 18 residues in the CDR3. Whole-study findings and limits: Adjacent lung tissue had a median roughly 55 of the top 100 clones found in the tumor. The study linked higher blood T cell density to longer overall survival.

The method was immunoSEQ multiplex PCR; TCRdb's version includes in-frame clones alone and lacks a portion of them. The sample holds 15,000 to 20,000 clones, roughly 80% seen once. The starting material was peripheral blood, obtained before any cancer treatment. The sequence was obtained from an older male donor with stage I lung adenocarcinoma. This chain uses TRBV5-1 with TRBJ2-3, with TRBD2 matching over 7 bases. CDR3 sequence: CASSLGGGWAARTDTQYF. DNA for the CDR3: TGCGCCAGCAGCTTGGGCGGGGGATGGGCAGCCCGCACAGATACGCAGTATTTT. Filled out from reference TRBV5-1 and TRBJ2-3, the complete variable domain reads KAGVTQTPRYLIKTRGQQVTLSCSPISGHRSVSWYQQTPGQGLQFLFEYFSETQRNKGNFPGRFSGRQFSNSRSEMNVSTLELGDSALYLCASSLGGGWAARTDTQYFGPGTRLTVL.